These T cell receptor beta chains were read from a single sample in a study of cytomegalovirus exposure and HLA in healthy donors. This table comes from immunoSEQ multiplex PCR, and its TCRdb copy is limited to in-frame clones, with some not included. Among roughly 95,000 clones, around 80% were seen once, and the ten largest hold approximately 5.6%. The source material was PBMCs. The receptors originated from a man aged 30 to 45 in good health and CMV-seropositive. Each CDR3 is given with its conserved first and last residue. A D gene is named only where the DNA matches it firmly. Clone sizes are given selectively: once, few, many, or a class where the clone is expanded.

14	.	TRBV9	TRBJ2-5	.	CASSVLGVGETQYF	TGTGCCAGCAGCGTATTAGGGGTGGGAGAGACCCAGTACTTC
19	.	TRBV4-2	TRBJ2-6	TRBD2	CASSLKQAGGRSGANVLTF	TGTGCCAGCAGCCTAAAGCAAGCGGGGGGCCGCTCTGGGGCCAACGTCCTGACTTTC
15	.	TRBV28	TRBJ2-7	.	CASSPITPKTGEQYF	TGTGCCAGCAGTCCCATAACGCCCAAAACAGGGGAGCAGTACTTC
13	once	TRBV10-1	TRBJ2-5	.	CASRGAGPETQYF	TGCGCCAGCAGAGGGGCGGGGCCAGAGACCCAGTACTTC
16	.	TRBV18	TRBJ1-2	.	CASSQGHLYLNYGYTF	TGTGCCAGCTCCCAGGGACACCTCTATCTCAACTATGGCTACACCTTC
12	once	TRBV30	TRBJ2-7	.	CAWTGGPTEQYF	TGTGCCTGGACCGGCGGCCCTACCGAGCAGTACTTC
18	.	TRBV27	TRBJ1-1	.	CASSPTPLQGGLYTEAFF	TGTGCCAGCAGTCCTACCCCGTTGCAGGGCGGTCTTTACACTGAAGCTTTCTTT
16	.	TRBV6-5	TRBJ2-7	TRBD2	CASSYSPSGIAYEQYF	TGTGCCAGCAGTTACTCGCCTAGCGGGATCGCCTACGAGCAGTACTTC
16	.	TRBV5-3	TRBJ2-4	.	CARSLGTALAKNIQYF	TGTGCCAGAAGCTTGGGGACAGCTCTAGCCAAAAACATTCAGTACTTC
14	.	TRBV2	TRBJ2-7	TRBD1	CASSGQGVYDEQYF	TGTGCCAGCAGTGGGCAGGGGGTGTACGACGAGCAGTACTTC
14	.	TRBV7-8	TRBJ1-3	TRBD1	CASSIGTAGNTIYF	TGTGCCAGCAGCATCGGGACAGCTGGAAACACCATATATTTT
12	few	TRBV6-6	TRBJ2-3	.	CASSSSTDTQYF	TGTGCCAGCTCTAGCAGCACAGATACGCAGTATTTT
15	.	TRBV5-1	TRBJ1-1	.	CASSLSGSWNTEAFF	TGCGCCAGCAGCTTGAGTGGCTCTTGGAACACTGAAGCTTTCTTT
15	.	TRBV27	TRBJ2-6	.	CASSPLGAGANVLTF	TGTGCCAGCAGTCCTTTAGGGGCCGGGGCCAACGTCCTGACTTTC
15	.	TRBV5-1	TRBJ2-5	TRBD1	CASSLGTGRQETQYF	TGCGCCAGCAGCTTGGGGACAGGGAGGCAAGAGACCCAGTACTTC
14	few	TRBV29-1	TRBJ1-1	TRBD1	CSVQRQGVNTEAFF	TGCAGCGTCCAACGACAGGGGGTAAACACTGAAGCTTTCTTT
13	.	TRBV30	TRBJ1-1	.	CAWGVGRLAEAFF	TGTGCCTGGGGTGTGGGGAGGTTGGCTGAAGCTTTCTTT
16	.	TRBV19	TRBJ2-1	.	CASSTALGRLHNEQFF	TGTGCCAGTAGTACAGCCCTCGGGAGACTACACAATGAGCAGTTCTTC
15	.	TRBV27	TRBJ2-3	TRBD2	CASSFGLGRPDTQYF	TGTGCCAGCAGTTTCGGACTAGGCCGGCCAGATACGCAGTATTTT
14	.	TRBV4-1	TRBJ2-7	.	CASSQVGGGDEQYF	TGCGCCAGCAGCCAAGTGGGTGGCGGCGACGAGCAGTACTTC
15	once	TRBV7-2	TRBJ2-7	TRBD1	CASSYGRDSAHEQYF	TGTGCCAGCAGCTATGGCCGGGACAGTGCCCACGAGCAGTACTTC
15	few	TRBV7-9	TRBJ2-2	TRBD2	CASSFGTSGTGELFF	TGTGCCAGCAGCTTTGGGACTAGCGGAACCGGGGAGCTGTTTTTT